This TCR beta chain was observed in a study of neurological immune-mediated disorders. Study conclusions and caveats: HTLV-1-associated myelopathy led in TCR clonal expansion, while multiple sclerosis ranked lowest, below healthy controls. The expanded clones of different subjects shared no CDR3 amino acid sequences (suggesting private repertoires in all groups).

The cell input for sorted libraries was about 960,000, and those cells were CD4+ or CD8+ T cells. Trimming removed 4 bases from V and 8 bases from J; junction bases left unmatched: 7. The length of the CDR3 is 13 residues. Germline lookup yields CDR1 WSHSY and CDR2 SAAADI. This clonotype was detected ten times or more. Its matching antigen is unknown. The cDNA came from 5'RACE, which used 10-nucleotide random UMIs. TCRdb reanalysed the 5' RACE reads using MiXCR and keeps one entry per CDR3 protein. Of some 35,000 distinct CDR3 sequences listed, more than 9% are singletons. The chain employs TRBV10-2 and TRBJ1-2, with 7 nucleotides matching TRBD1. The sequenced sample consisted of CD4+ T cells from blood. The TCR was taken from a woman aged 30 to 39 with HTLV-1-associated myelopathy (HAM/TSP). As DNA, the CDR3 is TGCGCCAGCAGTGTAAAGGGGGCAAGGGGCTACACCTTC. Amino acid sequence: CASSVKGARGYTF.